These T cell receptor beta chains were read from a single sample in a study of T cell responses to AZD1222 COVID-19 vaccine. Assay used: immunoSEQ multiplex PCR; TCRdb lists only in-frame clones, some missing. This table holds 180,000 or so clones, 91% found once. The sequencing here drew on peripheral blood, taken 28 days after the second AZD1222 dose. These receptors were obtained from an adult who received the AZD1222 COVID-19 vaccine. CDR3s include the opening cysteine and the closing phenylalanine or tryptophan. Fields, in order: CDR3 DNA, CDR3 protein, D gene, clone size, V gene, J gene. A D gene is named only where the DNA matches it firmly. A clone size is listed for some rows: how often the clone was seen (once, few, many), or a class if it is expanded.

cdr3_nt: TGTGCCAGCAGCTTAGCGCTAAGGGGCAATGAGCAGTTCTTC; cdr3_aa: CASSLALRGNEQFF; d_call: NA; clone_size: NA; v_call: TRBV7-9; j_call: TRBJ2-1
cdr3_nt: TGCAGCGTTGGTACAGGTATAGCTAACTATGGCTACACCTTC; cdr3_aa: CSVGTGIANYGYTF; d_call: NA; clone_size: NA; v_call: TRBV29-1; j_call: TRBJ1-2
cdr3_nt: TGTGCCAGCAGCCCCCCGGGTAGCGGGAGGTCCCGGGAGCTGTTTTTT; cdr3_aa: CASSPPGSGRSRELFF; d_call: TRBD2; clone_size: NA; v_call: TRBV7-3; j_call: TRBJ2-2
cdr3_nt: TGTGCCACGAGTCGCAACAGGGAGACGAACACTGAAGCTTTCTTT; cdr3_aa: CATSRNRETNTEAFF; d_call: NA; clone_size: NA; v_call: TRBV6-5; j_call: TRBJ1-1
cdr3_nt: TGTGCCTGGAGTATGGGGTCGGGGGGACACGAGCAGTTCTTC; cdr3_aa: CAWSMGSGGHEQFF; d_call: NA; clone_size: NA; v_call: TRBV30; j_call: TRBJ2-1
cdr3_nt: TGTGCCAGCTCACCATCACAACGGAACTATGGCTACACCTTC; cdr3_aa: CASSPSQRNYGYTF; d_call: NA; clone_size: few; v_call: TRBV18; j_call: TRBJ1-2
cdr3_nt: TGTGCCAGCATCCTTTACACAGGGGGCGGTGGCTACACCTTC; cdr3_aa: CASILYTGGGGYTF; d_call: TRBD1; clone_size: NA; v_call: TRBV5-5; j_call: TRBJ1-2
cdr3_nt: TGTGCCAGCAGCTTAGAGGGACAGCAGCCTGGCAATGAGCAGTTCTTC; cdr3_aa: CASSLEGQQPGNEQFF; d_call: TRBD1; clone_size: NA; v_call: TRBV7-6; j_call: TRBJ2-1
cdr3_nt: TGTGCCAGCAGCTTAGTCGGGGGAGGGGCCACAGATACGCAGTATTTT; cdr3_aa: CASSLVGGGATDTQYF; d_call: TRBD2; clone_size: NA; v_call: TRBV7-2; j_call: TRBJ2-3
cdr3_nt: TGTGCCAGCAGCTCGCTGGGACGACAGTATTTT; cdr3_aa: CASSSLGRQYF; d_call: NA; clone_size: NA; v_call: TRBV7-6; j_call: TRBJ2-3
cdr3_nt: TGTGCCAGCAGTTCCCGGGACAGGACCAGGGTGGCGGCTTCCTTC; cdr3_aa: CASSSRDRTRVAASF; d_call: TRBD1; clone_size: NA; v_call: TRBV27; j_call: TRBJ1-2
cdr3_nt: TGTGCCAGCAGCAACCTCTACGAGCAGTACTTC; cdr3_aa: CASSNLYEQYF; d_call: NA; clone_size: NA; v_call: TRBV12-3/TRBV12-4; j_call: TRBJ2-7
cdr3_nt: TGTGCCAGCAGCTTAGCCGGGGATAAGCAGGTCCATGGCTACACCTTC; cdr3_aa: CASSLAGDKQVHGYTF; d_call: NA; clone_size: NA; v_call: TRBV7-8; j_call: TRBJ1-2
cdr3_nt: TGTGCCAGCAGCCAAGGGGTAGATCAGCCCCAGCATTTT; cdr3_aa: CASSQGVDQPQHF; d_call: NA; clone_size: NA; v_call: TRBV3-1/TRBV3-2; j_call: TRBJ1-5
cdr3_nt: TGTGCCAGCAGCTTAGAACAGGGGAAGACTGAAGCTTTCTTT; cdr3_aa: CASSLEQGKTEAFF; d_call: TRBD1; clone_size: NA; v_call: TRBV7-9; j_call: TRBJ1-1